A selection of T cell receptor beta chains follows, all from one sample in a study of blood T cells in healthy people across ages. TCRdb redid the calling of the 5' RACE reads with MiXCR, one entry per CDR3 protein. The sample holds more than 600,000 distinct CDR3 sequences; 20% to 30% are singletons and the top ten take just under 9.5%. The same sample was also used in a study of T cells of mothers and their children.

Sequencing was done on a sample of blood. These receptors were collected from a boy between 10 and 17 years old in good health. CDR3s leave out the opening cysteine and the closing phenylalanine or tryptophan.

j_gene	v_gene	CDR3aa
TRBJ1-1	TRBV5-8	ASSPDMLRTEAF
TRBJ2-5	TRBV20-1	SASPTSGGDQETQY
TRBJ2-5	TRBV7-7	ASSLAPMVETQY
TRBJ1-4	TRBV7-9	ASNRGNEKLF
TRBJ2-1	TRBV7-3	ASTNTSSGAGGRWGEQF
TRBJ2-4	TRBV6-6	ASRRLAGVDIQY
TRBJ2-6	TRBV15	ATSRGQASGANVLT
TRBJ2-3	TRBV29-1	SVERGTTDTQY
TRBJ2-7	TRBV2	ASRTGVSEQY
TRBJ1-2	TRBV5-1	ASSSDSVYGYT
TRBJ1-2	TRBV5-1	ASSLEGLSSSGNHYGYT
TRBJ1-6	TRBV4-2	ASSQDREVSPLH
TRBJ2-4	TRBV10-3	AISDPRDGIQY
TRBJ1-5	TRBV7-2	ASSPGQGRGSNQPQH
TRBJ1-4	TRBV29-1	SVAGSNEKLF
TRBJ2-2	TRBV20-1	SARDWARELPGELF
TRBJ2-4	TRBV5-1	ASSRDGGDKNIQY
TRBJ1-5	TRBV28	ASNPRGTGGQPQH
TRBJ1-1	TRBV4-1	ASSQEARTNTEAF
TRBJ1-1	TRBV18	ASSPHTGDDTEAF
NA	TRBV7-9	ASSSGWESLPPYEQF
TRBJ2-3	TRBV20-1	SASTGGTPDTQY
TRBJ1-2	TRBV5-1	ASSPTEDYGYT
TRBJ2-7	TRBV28	ASSLGGGRFEQY
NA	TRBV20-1	SARAGASDTYEQY
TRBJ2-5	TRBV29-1	SVRPSGRGGETQY
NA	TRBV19	ASRVQGAGGEQF
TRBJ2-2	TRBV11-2	ASSLDLAGGVGELF
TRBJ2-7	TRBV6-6	ASSYSRPVDSYEQY
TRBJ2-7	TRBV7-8	ASSLYDSPYEQY
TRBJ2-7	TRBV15	AASRDPGRASEQY
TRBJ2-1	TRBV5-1	ASSLVGGTFYNEQF
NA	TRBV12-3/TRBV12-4	ASSLNQNQLYEQY
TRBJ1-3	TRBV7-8	ASSIGQFVNSGNTIY
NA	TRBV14	ASSQSVGNEQF
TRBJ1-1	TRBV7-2	ASSLARSSEAF
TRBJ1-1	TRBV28	ASSSGFNTEAF
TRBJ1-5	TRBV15	ATSRPKQETGNQPQH
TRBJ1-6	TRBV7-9	ASNDGLSYNSPLH
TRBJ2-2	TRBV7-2	ASSFQEVGELF
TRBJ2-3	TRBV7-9	ASSLVLVGTDTQY
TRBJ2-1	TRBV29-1	SAEPGLVNEEQF
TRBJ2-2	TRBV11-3	ASSTSDRQNTGELF
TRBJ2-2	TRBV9	ASSEEDWLTGELF
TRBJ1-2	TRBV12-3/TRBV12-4	ASSPRTSFNYGYT
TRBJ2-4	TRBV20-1	SARDGTGTNIQY
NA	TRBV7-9	ASRHRDHEQY
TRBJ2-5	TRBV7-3	ASSASTGGKETQY
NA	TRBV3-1	ASSQKAQRKVGEQY
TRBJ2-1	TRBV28	ASSLFGGLAGGNEQF
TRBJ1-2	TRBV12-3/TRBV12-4	ASSLGTGAGYT
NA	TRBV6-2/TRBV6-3	ASSYSPQGAQTYEQY